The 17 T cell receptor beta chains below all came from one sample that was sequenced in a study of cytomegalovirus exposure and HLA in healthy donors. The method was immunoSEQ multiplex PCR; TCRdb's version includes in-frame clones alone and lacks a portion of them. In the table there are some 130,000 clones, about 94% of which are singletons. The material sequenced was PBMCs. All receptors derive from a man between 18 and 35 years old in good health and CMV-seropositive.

CDR3 sequence: CASGLLGQTQETQYF. CDR3 DNA: TGTGCCAGCGGCCTTCTCGGACAGACTCAAGAGACCCAGTACTTC. This chain joins TRBV9 and TRBJ2-5; possible D gene TRBD1, 6 bases. Germline V CDR1 and CDR2: SGDLS, YYNGEE. This CDR3 is 15 amino acids long. V lost 7 bases, J lost 2 bases, and 18 bases lay in between.

DNA of the CDR3: TGTGCCAGCAAGTCTCTAGCGGGAGAGCACGAGCAGTACTTC. As protein: CASKSLAGEHEQYF. The chain joins TRBV27 to TRBJ2-7; TRBD2 matches at 10 bases. The CDR3 contains 14 residues. J gave up 5 bases and V 7 bases, and 8 bases lay outside the gene matches. CDR1 is MNHEY, CDR2 SMNVEV, per germline (reference sequence).

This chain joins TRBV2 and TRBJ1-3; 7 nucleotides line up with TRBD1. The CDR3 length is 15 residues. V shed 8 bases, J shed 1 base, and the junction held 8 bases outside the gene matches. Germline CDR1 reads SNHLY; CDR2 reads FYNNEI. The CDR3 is CASRDRTFSGNTIYF. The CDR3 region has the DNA TGTGCCAGCCGGGACAGAACATTTTCTGGAAACACCATATATTTT.

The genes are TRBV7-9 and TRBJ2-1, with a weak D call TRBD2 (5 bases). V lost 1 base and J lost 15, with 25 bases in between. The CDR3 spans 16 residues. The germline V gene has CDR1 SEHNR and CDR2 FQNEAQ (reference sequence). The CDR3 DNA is TGTGCCAGCAGCTTAGGCGTTGGACTCACCGCCGGTGGTCGGTTCTTC. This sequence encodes CASSLGVGLTAGGRFF.

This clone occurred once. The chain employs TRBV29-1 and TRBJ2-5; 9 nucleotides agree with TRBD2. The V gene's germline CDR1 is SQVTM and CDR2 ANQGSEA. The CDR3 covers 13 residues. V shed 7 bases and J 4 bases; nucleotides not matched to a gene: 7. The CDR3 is CSADSGSGETQYF. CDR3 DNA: TGCAGCGCCGATAGCGGGAGCGGAGAGACCCAGTACTTC.

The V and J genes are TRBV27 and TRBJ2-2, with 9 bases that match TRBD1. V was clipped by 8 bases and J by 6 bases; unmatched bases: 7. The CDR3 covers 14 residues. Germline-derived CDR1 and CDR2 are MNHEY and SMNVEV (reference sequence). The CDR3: CASGWTGDAGELFF. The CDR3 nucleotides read TGTGCCAGCGGCTGGACAGGGGACGCCGGGGAGCTGTTTTTT.

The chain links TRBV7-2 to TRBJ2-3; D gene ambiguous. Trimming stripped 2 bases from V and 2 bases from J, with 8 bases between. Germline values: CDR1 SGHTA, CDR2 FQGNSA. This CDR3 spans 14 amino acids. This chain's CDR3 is CASSLPDTTDTQYF. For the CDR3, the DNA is TGTGCCAGCAGCTTACCCGACACCACAGATACGCAGTATTTT.

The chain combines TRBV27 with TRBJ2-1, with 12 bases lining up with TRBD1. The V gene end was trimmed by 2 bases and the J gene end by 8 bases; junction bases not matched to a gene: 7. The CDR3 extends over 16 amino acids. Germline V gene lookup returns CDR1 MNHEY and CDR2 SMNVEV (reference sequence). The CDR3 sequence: CASSLEGQGARDEQFF. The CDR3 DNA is TGTGCCAGCAGTTTAGAGGGACAGGGGGCGCGGGATGAGCAGTTCTTC.

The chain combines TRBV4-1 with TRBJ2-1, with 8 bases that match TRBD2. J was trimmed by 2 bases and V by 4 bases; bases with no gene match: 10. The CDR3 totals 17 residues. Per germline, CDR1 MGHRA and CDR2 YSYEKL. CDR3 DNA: TGCGCCAGCAGCCCCCTTCTTGTAGCGGGACCCTACAATGAGCAGTTCTTC. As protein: CASSPLLVAGPYNEQFF.

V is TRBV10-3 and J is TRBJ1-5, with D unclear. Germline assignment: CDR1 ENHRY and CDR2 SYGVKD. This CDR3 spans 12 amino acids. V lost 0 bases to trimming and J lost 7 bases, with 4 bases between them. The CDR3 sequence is CAISESSQPQHF. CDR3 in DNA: TGTGCCATCAGTGAGTCGAGCCAGCCCCAGCATTTT.

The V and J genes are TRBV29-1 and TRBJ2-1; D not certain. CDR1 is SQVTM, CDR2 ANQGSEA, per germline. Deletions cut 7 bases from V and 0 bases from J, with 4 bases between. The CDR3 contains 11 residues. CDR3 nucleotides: TGCAGCGCGAGCTCCTACAATGAGCAGTTCTTC. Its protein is CSASSYNEQFF.

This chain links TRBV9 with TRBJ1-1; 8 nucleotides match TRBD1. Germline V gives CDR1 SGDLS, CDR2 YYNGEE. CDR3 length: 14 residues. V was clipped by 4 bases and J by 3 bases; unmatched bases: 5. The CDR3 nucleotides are TGTGCCAGCAGCACCGGGACAGGCCACACTGAAGCTTTCTTT. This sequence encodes CASSTGTGHTEAFF.

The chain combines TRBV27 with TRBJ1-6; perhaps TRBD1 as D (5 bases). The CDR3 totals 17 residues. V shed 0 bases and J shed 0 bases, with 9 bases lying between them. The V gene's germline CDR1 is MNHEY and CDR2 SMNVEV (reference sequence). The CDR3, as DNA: TGTGCCAGCAGTTTATCGGGGCCAGGCTCCTATAATTCACCCCTCCACTTT. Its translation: CASSLSGPGSYNSPLHF.

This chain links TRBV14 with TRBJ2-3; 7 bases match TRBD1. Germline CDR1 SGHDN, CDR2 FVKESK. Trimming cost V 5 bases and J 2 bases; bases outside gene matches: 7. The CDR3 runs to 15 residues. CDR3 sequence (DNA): TGTGCCAGCAGCTCCGGGACAGTCAACACAGATACGCAGTATTTT. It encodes CASSSGTVNTDTQYF.

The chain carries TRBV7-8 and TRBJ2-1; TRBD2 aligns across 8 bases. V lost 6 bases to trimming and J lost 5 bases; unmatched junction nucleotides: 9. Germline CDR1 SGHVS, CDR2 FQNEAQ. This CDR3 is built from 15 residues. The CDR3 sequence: CASSRFGGRNNEQFF. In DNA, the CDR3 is TGTGCCAGCAGTCGTTTCGGCGGGAGGAACAATGAGCAGTTCTTC.

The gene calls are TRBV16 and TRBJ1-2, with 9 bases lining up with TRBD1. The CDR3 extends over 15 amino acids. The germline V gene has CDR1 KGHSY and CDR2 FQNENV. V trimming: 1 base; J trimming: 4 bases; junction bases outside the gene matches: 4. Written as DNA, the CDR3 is TGTGCCAGCAGCCAATTCGGGACAGGGCTCTATGGCTACACCTTC. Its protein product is CASSQFGTGLYGYTF.

CDR3 DNA sequence: TGCAGCGCGACCGCAGGAACAGATACGCAGTATTTT. As protein: CSATAGTDTQYF. This chain connects TRBV29-1 to TRBJ2-3, with D unresolved. V was shortened by 7 bases and J by 3 bases, with 11 bases between the two germline ends. The germline gives CDR1 SQVTM, CDR2 ANQGSEA. The CDR3 is made up of 12 amino acids.